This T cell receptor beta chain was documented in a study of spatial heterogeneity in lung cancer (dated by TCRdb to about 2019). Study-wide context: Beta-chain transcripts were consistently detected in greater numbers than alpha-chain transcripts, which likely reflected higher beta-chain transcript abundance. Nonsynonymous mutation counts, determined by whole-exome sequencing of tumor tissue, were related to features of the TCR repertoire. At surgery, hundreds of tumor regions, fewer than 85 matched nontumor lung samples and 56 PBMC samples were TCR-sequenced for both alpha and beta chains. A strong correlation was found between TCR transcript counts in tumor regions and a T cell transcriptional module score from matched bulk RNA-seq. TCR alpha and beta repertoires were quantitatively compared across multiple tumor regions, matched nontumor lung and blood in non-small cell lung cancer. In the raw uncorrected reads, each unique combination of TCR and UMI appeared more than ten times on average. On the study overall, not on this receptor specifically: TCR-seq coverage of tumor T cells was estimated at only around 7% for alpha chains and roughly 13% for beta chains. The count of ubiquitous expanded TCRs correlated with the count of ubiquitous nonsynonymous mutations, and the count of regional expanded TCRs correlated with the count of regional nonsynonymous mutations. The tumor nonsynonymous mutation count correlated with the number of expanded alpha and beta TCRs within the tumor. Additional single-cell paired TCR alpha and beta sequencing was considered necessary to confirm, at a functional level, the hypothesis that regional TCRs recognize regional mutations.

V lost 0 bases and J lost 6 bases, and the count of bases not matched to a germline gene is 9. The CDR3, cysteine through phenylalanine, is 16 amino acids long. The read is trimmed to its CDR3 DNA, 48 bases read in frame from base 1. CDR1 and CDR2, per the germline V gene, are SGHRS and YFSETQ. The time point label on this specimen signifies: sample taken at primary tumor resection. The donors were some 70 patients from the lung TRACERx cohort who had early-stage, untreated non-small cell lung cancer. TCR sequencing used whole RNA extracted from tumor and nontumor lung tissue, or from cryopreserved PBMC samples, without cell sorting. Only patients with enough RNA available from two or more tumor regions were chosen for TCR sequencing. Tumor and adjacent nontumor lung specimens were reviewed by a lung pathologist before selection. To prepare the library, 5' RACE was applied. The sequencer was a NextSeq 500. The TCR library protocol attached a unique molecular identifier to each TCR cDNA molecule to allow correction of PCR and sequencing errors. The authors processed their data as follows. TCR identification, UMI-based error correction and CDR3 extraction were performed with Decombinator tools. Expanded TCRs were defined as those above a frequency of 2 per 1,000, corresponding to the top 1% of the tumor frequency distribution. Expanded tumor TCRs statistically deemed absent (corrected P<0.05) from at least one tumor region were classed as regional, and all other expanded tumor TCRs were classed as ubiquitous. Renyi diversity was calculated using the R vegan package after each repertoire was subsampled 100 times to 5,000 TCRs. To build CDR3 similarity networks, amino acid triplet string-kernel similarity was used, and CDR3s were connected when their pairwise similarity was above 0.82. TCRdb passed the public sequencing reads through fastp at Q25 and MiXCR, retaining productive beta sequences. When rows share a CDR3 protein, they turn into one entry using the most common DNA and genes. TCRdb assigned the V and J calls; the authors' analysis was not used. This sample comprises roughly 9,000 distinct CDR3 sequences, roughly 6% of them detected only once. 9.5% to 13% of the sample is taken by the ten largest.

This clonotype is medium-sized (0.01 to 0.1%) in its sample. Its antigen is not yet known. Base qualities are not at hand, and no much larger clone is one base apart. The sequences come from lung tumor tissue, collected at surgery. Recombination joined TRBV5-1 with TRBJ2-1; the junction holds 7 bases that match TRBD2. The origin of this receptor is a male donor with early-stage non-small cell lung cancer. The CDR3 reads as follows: CASSLESSGTGNEQFF. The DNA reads TGCGCCAGCAGCTTGGAATCCAGCGGGACTGGCAATGAGCAGTTCTTC.